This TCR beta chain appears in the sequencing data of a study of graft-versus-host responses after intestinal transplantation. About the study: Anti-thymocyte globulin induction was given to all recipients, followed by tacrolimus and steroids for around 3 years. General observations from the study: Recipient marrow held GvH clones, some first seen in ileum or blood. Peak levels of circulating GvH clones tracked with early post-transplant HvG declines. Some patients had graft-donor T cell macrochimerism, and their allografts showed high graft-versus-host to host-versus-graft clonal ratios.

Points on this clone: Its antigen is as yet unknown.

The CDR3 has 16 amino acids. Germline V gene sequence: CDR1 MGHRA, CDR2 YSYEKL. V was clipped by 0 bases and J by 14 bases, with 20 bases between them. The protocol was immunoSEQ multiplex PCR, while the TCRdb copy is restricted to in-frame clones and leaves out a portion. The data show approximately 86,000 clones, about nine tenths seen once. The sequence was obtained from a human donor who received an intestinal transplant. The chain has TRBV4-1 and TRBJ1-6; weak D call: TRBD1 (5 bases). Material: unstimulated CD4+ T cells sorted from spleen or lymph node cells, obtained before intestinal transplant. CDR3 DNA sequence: TGCGCCAGCAGCCAAGAATGGGGCCGACGCCCCTTGGCCCTCCACTTT. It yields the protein CASSQEWGRRPLALHF.